This is a list of T cell receptor beta chains from one sample in a study of T cells in Graves' hyperthyroidism and ophthalmopathy. TCRdb ran MiXCR on the multiplex PCR reads and lists one entry per CDR3 protein. This table has hundreds of thousands of distinct CDR3 sequences, 13% to 15% appearing once. The source material was blood. The receptor source for this set is a woman aged 18-29 years with Graves' hyperthyroidism. Both conserved end residues are part of each CDR3.

j_gene	v_gene	CDR3aa
TRBJ2-3	TRBV2	CAATGGRTDTQYF
TRBJ2-5	TRBV6-1	CASSPPTSGRGGETQYF
TRBJ2-7	TRBV5-1	CASSLEGSIAYEQYF
TRBJ2-2	TRBV28	CASRKGAGMDTGELFF
TRBJ2-2	TRBV12-3/TRBV12-4	CASWVSAAGELFF
TRBJ1-1	TRBV30	CAWGAHLNTEAFF
TRBJ1-5	TRBV2	CASSDGWAGGKPQHF
TRBJ2-1	TRBV4-2	CASSQDQGTGRNEQFF
TRBJ2-1	TRBV7-3	CASSLIPEYNEQFF
TRBJ2-7	TRBV7-9	CASSLGQTKAYEQYF
TRBJ2-7	TRBV7-8	CASSSVAGISYEQYF
TRBJ2-4	TRBV6-1	CASTGTDTTKNIQYF
TRBJ2-7	TRBV2	CASSFRKSREYEQYF
TRBJ2-3	TRBV5-6	CASSLSGRRGTQYF
TRBJ2-6	TRBV5-1	CASSPATGANVLTF
TRBJ1-5	TRBV19	CASSIPGDRSNQPQHF
TRBJ2-7	TRBV7-9	CASSPPREGANEQYF
TRBJ2-3	TRBV7-9	CASSETDTQYF
TRBJ2-1	TRBV4-1	CASSQLGTPAYNEQFF
TRBJ2-4	TRBV5-1	CASSLVAGQGIQYF
TRBJ2-7	TRBV7-2	CASSLGSGVPLEQYF
TRBJ2-2	TRBV9	CASSVESLAGAGGELFF
TRBJ1-2	TRBV30	CAWSYRGPGGYTF
TRBJ2-1	TRBV27	CASWTLGGEQFF
TRBJ2-7	TRBV10-3	CAISEGDRGLEEQYF
TRBJ2-5	TRBV7-2	CASSRQGKMAQYF
TRBJ2-5	TRBV25-1	CASGYSRASGQETQYF
TRBJ2-2	TRBV12-3/TRBV12-4	CASSPGQSNTGELFF
TRBJ2-5	TRBV19	CASSISPPETQYF
TRBJ2-3	TRBV29-1	CSVESGRSTDTQYF
TRBJ2-5	TRBV5-1	CASSLPTGAETQYF
TRBJ1-4	TRBV29-1	CSVVWVGGATNEKLFF
TRBJ2-5	TRBV19	CASSEREGQETQYF
TRBJ2-1	TRBV28	CASWGGGAPEQFF
TRBJ2-7	TRBV15	CATSRGAGTYEQYF
TRBJ2-7	TRBV12-3/TRBV12-4	CASSFILYEQYF
TRBJ1-5	TRBV19	CARGPGQGNQPQHF
TRBJ2-1	TRBV18	CASSLMTSGSSSNEQFF
TRBJ2-1	TRBV28	CASSLPRQLMFF